The entry that follows covers one TCR beta chain sequence. What it recognizes is unknown. One end of the junction fails to match germline, which may point to a read error. A modified ARM-PCR protocol with three rounds of nested PCR amplified TCRbeta. TCRdb independently ran MiXCR on the multiplex PCR reads; one entry per CDR3 protein. The sample yields tens of thousands of distinct CDR3 sequences, under 70% seen once. The germline gives CDR1 LGHNA, CDR2 YNFKEQ. The CDR3 consists of 22 residues. This sample's RNA came from whole unsorted tissue. This entry belongs to a study of tumor and adjacent non-tumor tissue in lung cancer. Study-level background: Aged roughly 31 to 85 years, patients included 10 men and about 5 women with stage I to III disease.

Study results and caveats: Tumor repertoires had a smaller top 100 clone share than normal lung. Tumor tissue had significantly higher TCR diversity than normal lung.

The J gene is TRBJ2-7, the V gene TRBV4-2; 10 positions agree with TRBD2. This TCR came from a woman between 65 and 79 years old with non-small cell lung cancer. The source material was lung tumor tissue. CDR3 nucleotides: TGTGCCAGCAGCCAAGTTTTCAACAGATTACTAGCGGGATTACCTAGCTCCTACGAGCAGTATTTC. It encodes CASSQVFNRLLAGLPSSYEQYF.